The rows below give T cell receptor beta chains drawn from one sample of a study of blood T cell repertoires in COVID-19. Repertoires were generated with immunoSEQ multiplex PCR, while TCRdb's copy carries only in-frame clones and drops some. The sample records roughly 150,000 clones, around 81% being singletons. Specimen: PBMCs or T cells enriched from blood (not recorded which). The receptors stem from a man in his forties or fifties who had recovered from COVID-19. The CDR3 runs from the conserved cysteine through the conserved F or W. The order of the fields is V gene, CDR3 protein.

v_gene: TRBV4-2
CDR3aa: CASSQDTSSGVGNEQFF

v_gene: TRBV5-5
CDR3aa: CASSLEVAGGRETQYF

v_gene: TRBV6-4
CDR3aa: CASSAEGSTDTQYF

v_gene: TRBV24-1
CDR3aa: CATSDNRDRGQFHWGYYGYTF

v_gene: TRBV19
CDR3aa: CASSPRQNTEAFF

v_gene: TRBV6-5
CDR3aa: CASSYFTDRGDYGYTF

v_gene: TRBV20-1
CDR3aa: CSASMEADVGYGYTF

v_gene: TRBV2
CDR3aa: CASSGLAGGSYEQYF

v_gene: TRBV11-2
CDR3aa: CASSQVASGVNIQYF

v_gene: TRBV10-1
CDR3aa: CASSVQGGTEAFF

v_gene: TRBV13
CDR3aa: CASSSGQSSGNTIYF

v_gene: TRBV5-4
CDR3aa: CASSGRGSSGNTIYF

v_gene: TRBV30
CDR3aa: CAWSARRQEPYGYTF

v_gene: TRBV5-6
CDR3aa: CASSSRDRSPYGYTF

v_gene: TRBV4-1
CDR3aa: CASSPGSMEQFF

v_gene: TRBV5-6
CDR3aa: CASRTGSGTF

v_gene: TRBV24-1
CDR3aa: CATSDGSYSNQPQHF

v_gene: TRBV5-1
CDR3aa: CASSRASGGSNEQFF

v_gene: TRBV15
CDR3aa: CATSRPGSGNTIYF

v_gene: TRBV7-3
CDR3aa: CASSGGPSGGADEQFF

v_gene: TRBV5-1
CDR3aa: CASSMGLAGSTDTQYF

v_gene: TRBV11-3
CDR3aa: CASMEPNTGELFF

v_gene: TRBV4-2
CDR3aa: CASSRQGALTEAFF

v_gene: TRBV18
CDR3aa: CASSPGQPRYGYGYTF

v_gene: TRBV5-1
CDR3aa: CASSLTGQGDTIYF

v_gene: TRBV12-5
CDR3aa: CASGPGGMTEYTGELFF

v_gene: TRBV7-9
CDR3aa: CASSQGYNQPQHF

v_gene: TRBV7-8
CDR3aa: CASSSTDRASYGYTF

v_gene: TRBV2
CDR3aa: CASRQGTEQFF

v_gene: TRBV6-1
CDR3aa: CASSDMAGEAFF

v_gene: TRBV18
CDR3aa: CASSPLLNTEAFF

v_gene: TRBV18
CDR3aa: CASSPGSEETQYF

v_gene: TRBV9
CDR3aa: CASGGQGIYGYTF

v_gene: TRBV27
CDR3aa: CASSLKSGGGYEQYF

v_gene: TRBV9
CDR3aa: CASSANRQGLNYGYTF

v_gene: TRBV25-1
CDR3aa: CASSEWGDSPPEKLFF

v_gene: TRBV12-5
CDR3aa: CASGLAPNTEAFF

v_gene: TRBV11-3
CDR3aa: CASSFGGFTDTQYF

v_gene: TRBV6-1
CDR3aa: CASSERGGLPNTEAFF

v_gene: TRBV9
CDR3aa: CASSVGRDRANEKLFF